Each of the 30 T cell receptor beta chains below was sequenced from the same sample in a study of CD8 T cells in Susac syndrome. The RNA, about 0.45 to 1 ug, was put through reverse transcription using random hexamers. TCRdb recomputed calls from the immunoSEQ multiplex PCR reads with MiXCR, one row per CDR3 protein. The table includes roughly 400,000 distinct CDR3 sequences, approximately 85% detected once. Input material: CD8+ T cells from PBMCs. The source is a human donor with multiple sclerosis.

The gene calls are TRBV6-5 and TRBJ1-2, with D uncertain. The CDR3 contains 13 residues. Between the trimmed V and J ends, which lost 4 bases and 2 bases, there was a span of 8 bases. Germline values: CDR1 MNHEY, CDR2 SVGAGI. CDR3 nucleotide sequence: TGTGCCAGCAGTTTTTTAGGCAACTATGGCTACACCTTC. This codes for CASSFLGNYGYTF.

V usage is TRBV6-5 and J usage is TRBJ2-1; D unresolved. The germline gives CDR1 MNHEY, CDR2 SVGAGI. Trimming took 5 bases from V and 7 from J, leaving 15 bases between them. The CDR3 covers 14 residues. In nucleotides, the CDR3 is TGTGCCAGCAGTCCCGGGCCCTCGCCTAATGAGCAGTTCTTC. Protein: CASSPGPSPNEQFF.

This clonotype was picked up one time. The V and J genes are TRBV19 and TRBJ2-1; the match to TRBD2 covers 8 bases. The germline V gene has CDR1 LNHDA and CDR2 SQIVND (reference sequence). The ends lost 8 bases at V and 4 bases at J; junction bases unmatched: 10. This CDR3 has 15 residues. The CDR3 sequence: CASADDSGEYNEQFF. The CDR3, as DNA: TGTGCCAGTGCCGACGATAGCGGGGAGTACAATGAGCAGTTCTTC. Full variable domain (rest looked up from reference TRBV19 and TRBJ2-1): DGGITQSPKYLFRKEGQNVTLSCEQNLNHDAMYWYRQDPGQGLRLIYYSQIVNDFQKGDIAEGYSVSREKKESFPLTVTSAQKNPTAFYLCASADDSGEYNEQFFGPGTRLTVL.

V usage is TRBV6-1 and J usage is TRBJ2-2; 7 nucleotides agree with TRBD2. V gave up 6 bases and J gave up 6 bases; unmatched junction bases: 13. This CDR3 region has 16 residues. Germline V CDR1 and CDR2: MNHNS, SASEGT. The DNA of the CDR3 is TGTGCCAGCAGACACCCCCGGGCTAGCGGTGCCGGGGAGCTGTTTTTT. Translating it yields CASRHPRASGAGELFF.

The chain uses TRBV30 and TRBJ2-7; unclear D gene. This CDR3 contains 12 residues. Trimming left V 0 bases short and J 5 bases short, with 8 bases between. CDR1 is GTSNPN, CDR2 SVGIG, per germline (reference sequence). This CDR3 is CAWSVTDHEQYF. The CDR3 nucleotides read TGTGCCTGGAGTGTAACGGACCACGAGCAGTACTTC.

This chain links TRBV11-2 with TRBJ2-7, with D tentatively TRBD1 (6 bases). The V gene's germline CDR1 is SGHAT and CDR2 FQNNGV. The V end was cut by 5 bases, the J end by 6 bases, with 11 bases between. The CDR3 sequence is 12 residues long. The CDR3 DNA follows: TGTGCCAGCAGCCATGGGACATTCGAGCAGTACTTC. It encodes CASSHGTFEQYF.

V gene TRBV5-1 combines with J gene TRBJ2-1; D perhaps matches TRBD2 (5 bases). V lost 1 base and J lost 0, with 17 bases in between. Germline loops: CDR1 SGHRS, CDR2 YFSETQ. This CDR3 has 18 residues. CDR3 loop: CASSLSSIGGRSYNEQFF. CDR3 nucleotide sequence: TGCGCCAGCAGCTTGTCTTCAATCGGCGGGCGCTCCTACAATGAGCAGTTCTTC.

This CDR3 reads CSVEASGKAFF. Written as DNA, the CDR3 is TGCAGCGTTGAAGCGTCGGGAAAAGCTTTCTTT. V and J are TRBV29-1 and TRBJ1-1, with D unclear. Germline V lookup: CDR1 SQVTM, CDR2 ANQGSEA. The length of the CDR3 is 11 residues. Trimming removed 1 base at V and 9 bases at J, with 9 bases between.

The gene calls are TRBV15 and TRBJ1-1; D possibly corresponds to TRBD1 (5 bases). The CDR3 extends over 15 amino acids. The ends were cut back, 3 bases at V and 1 base at J, with 12 bases in the middle. In germline, CDR1 is LNHNV, CDR2 YYDKDF (reference sequence). CDR3 sequence (DNA): TGTGCCACCAGCAGTACCGTACAGGAGAACACTGAAGCTTTCTTT. Protein sequence: CATSSTVQENTEAFF.

The chain links TRBV27 to TRBJ1-3; D uncertain. Trimming pared 6 bases from V and 11 bases from J, leaving 11 bases between. The CDR3 length is 11 residues. Germline lookup yields CDR1 MNHEY and CDR2 SMNVEV (reference sequence). The CDR3 here is CASRWKGAIYF. The CDR3 bases are TGTGCCAGCAGATGGAAGGGCGCCATATATTTT.

The J gene is TRBJ2-6, the V gene TRBV20-1; TRBD2 agrees at 12 bases. From germline, CDR1 is DFQATT and CDR2 SNEGSKA (reference sequence). The V segment lost 5 bases and the J segment 4 bases; nucleotides outside the gene matches: 12. The CDR3 runs to 18 residues. CDR3 bases: TGCAGTGCTGCCTTCCTTGGACTAGCGGGGAACGGGGCCAACGTCCTGACTTTC. Translation: CSAAFLGLAGNGANVLTF.

Concerning this clonotype: Compared with germline, one end of the junction differs, possibly owing to a read error. The rearrangement joins TRBV28 to TRBJ1-1; D is undetermined. Germline V lookup: CDR1 MDHEN, CDR2 SYDVKM. This CDR3 is 13 amino acids long. CDR3: CASSSGLNTETFF. The DNA of the CDR3 is TGTGCCAGCAGTTCCGGGTTGAACACTGAAACTTTCTTT.

The chain carries TRBV27 and TRBJ2-3, with D possibly matching TRBD2 (6 bases). Germline V lookup: CDR1 MNHEY, CDR2 SMNVEV (reference sequence). The CDR3 covers 16 residues. V shed 6 bases and J shed 3 bases, with 19 bases lying between them. The DNA for the CDR3 is TGTGCCAGCAGAATCCGACTGGAGGGAAGGACAGATACGCAGTATTTT. The encoded protein is CASRIRLEGRTDTQYF.

The chain combines TRBV29-1 with TRBJ2-1; D remains unclear. CDR3 length: 12 residues. V was clipped by 6 bases and J by 5 bases, with 11 bases between them. Germline V gene data show CDR1 as SQVTM and CDR2 as ANQGSEA. The CDR3 sequence is CSVWWQNNEQFF. DNA of the CDR3: TGCAGCGTGTGGTGGCAAAACAATGAGCAGTTCTTC.

V gene TRBV4-2 combines with J gene TRBJ2-1, with D perhaps matching TRBD1 (6 bases). The CDR3 covers 13 residues. The V gene lost 5 bases and the J gene lost 7 bases, with 12 bases spanning the gap. Germline CDR1 LGHNA, CDR2 YNFKEQ. CDR3 DNA sequence: TGTGCCAGCAGCTACGGGACACTGAATGAGCAGTTCTTC. Protein sequence: CASSYGTLNEQFF.

This CDR3 reads CASSLDRYPSGNTIYF. CDR3 DNA: TGTGCCAGCAGCCTAGATAGGTACCCGTCTGGAAACACCATATATTTT. V and J are TRBV3-1 and TRBJ1-3; D gene ambiguous. Germline-derived CDR1 and CDR2 are LGHDT and YNNKEL (reference sequence). V dropped 4 bases and J dropped 1 base, with 14 bases sitting between them. This CDR3 region has 16 residues. The whole variable domain, remainder taken from reference TRBV3-1 and TRBJ1-3, is DTAVSQTPKYLVTQMGNDKSIKCEQNLGHDTMYWYKQDSKKFLKIMFSYNNKELIINETVPNRFSPKSPDKAHLNLHINSLELGDSAVYFCASSLDRYPSGNTIYFGEGSWLTVV.

J is TRBJ2-5 and V is TRBV19, with 10 bases that match TRBD2. The CDR3 has 14 amino acids. Germline V gene data show CDR1 as LNHDA and CDR2 as SQIVND (reference sequence). V was pared by 6 bases and J by 4 bases, with 5 bases of the junction left unmatched. For the CDR3, the DNA is TGTGCCAGTAGGGCTAGCGGGAGCGGAGAGACCCAGTACTTC. Translation: CASRASGSGETQYF.

This chain uses TRBV30 with TRBJ1-3; D not resolved. V was clipped by 1 base and J by 6 bases, with 13 bases between them. From germline, CDR1 is GTSNPN and CDR2 SVGIG (reference sequence). The CDR3 runs 14 residues. CDR3 DNA: TGTGCCTGGAGTGCGGGCGGGCTGCAAAACACCATATATTTT. This sequence encodes CAWSAGGLQNTIYF.

The gene calls are TRBV3-1 and TRBJ2-1; the D gene is possibly TRBD2 (5 bases). V was pared by 4 bases and J by 9 bases, with 13 bases between. The CDR3 loop spans 13 amino acids. Per the germline V gene, CDR1 is LGHDT and CDR2 is YNNKEL (reference sequence). The CDR3 region is CASSLVEGLEQFF. The CDR3 DNA sequence: TGTGCCAGCAGCCTAGTTGAGGGCCTTGAGCAGTTCTTC.

This clonotype was observed a handful of times. Written as DNA, the CDR3 is TGCGCCAGCAGCCAGTGGGACAGGAGTGACTACGAGCAGTACTTC. Its protein product is CASSQWDRSDYEQYF. The chain links TRBV4-1 to TRBJ2-7, with 8 bases fitting TRBD1. The CDR3 consists of 15 residues. V trimming: 3 bases; J trimming: 3 bases; junction bases outside the gene matches: 7. Germline V lookup: CDR1 MGHRA, CDR2 YSYEKL.

This clonotype was seen just once. This rearrangement joins TRBV9 to TRBJ2-3, with D tentatively TRBD2 (6 bases). The CDR3 contains 17 residues. Germline CDR1 and CDR2: SGDLS and YYNGEE. The V gene lost 4 bases and the J gene lost 4 bases, with 22 bases spanning the gap. CDR3 in amino acids: CASSHRREQAEADTQYF. Here the CDR3 DNA reads TGTGCCAGCAGCCACAGGCGGGAACAGGCGGAGGCAGATACGCAGTATTTT.

This clonotype was observed a single time. This sequence joins TRBV3-1 and TRBJ2-7; D is uncertain. Trimming left V 4 bases short and J 1 base short, with 14 bases between. There are 15 residues in the CDR3. Germline V gene sequence: CDR1 LGHDT, CDR2 YNNKEL (reference sequence). In DNA form, the CDR3 reads TGTGCCAGCAGCCTCCACTACAGCTTATCCTACGAGCAGTACTTC. Translating gives CASSLHYSLSYEQYF.

The chain uses TRBV15 and TRBJ2-1; no reliable D call. Trimming took 0 bases from V and 6 from J, leaving 9 bases between them. Germline CDR1 is LNHNV and CDR2 is YYDKDF (reference sequence). The CDR3 sequence is 14 residues long. In DNA, the CDR3 is TGTGCCACCAGCAGAGAGAGACACATCAATGAGCAGTTCTTC. Amino acid sequence: CATSRERHINEQFF.

The rearrangement joins TRBV29-1 to TRBJ1-1; D is undetermined. Trimming removed 6 bases at V and 1 base at J, with 6 bases between. Germline CDR1 is SQVTM and CDR2 is ANQGSEA. The CDR3 runs 11 residues. CDR3 DNA sequence: TGCAGCGTGCGGGCGAACACTGAAGCTTTCTTT. Amino acids: CSVRANTEAFF. Supplemented by reference TRBV29-1 and TRBJ1-1, the full variable domain reads SAVISQKPSRDICQRGTSLTIQCQVDSQVTMMFWYRQQPGQSLTLIATANQGSEATYESGFVIDKFPISRPNLTFSTLTVSNMSPEDSSIYLCSVRANTEAFFGQGTRLTVV.

This clonotype was detected once. The chain carries TRBV10-3 and TRBJ2-7; 8 positions match TRBD1. The CDR3 consists of 14 residues. Per germline, CDR1 ENHRY and CDR2 SYGVKD. Germline trimming cut 4 bases from V and 0 bases from J; bases unmatched to any gene: 2. Here the CDR3 DNA reads TGTGCCATCAGTGGGACAGGGTACTCCTACGAGCAGTACTTC. Translated, it gives CAISGTGYSYEQYF.

This clonotype was recorded once. V gene TRBV20-1 combines with J gene TRBJ1-1; D uncertain. The CDR3 covers 14 residues. The V end was cut by 3 bases, the J end by 0 bases, with 11 bases between. Germline V gene data show CDR1 as DFQATT and CDR2 as SNEGSKA (reference sequence). This chain's CDR3 is CSASTKGMNTEAFF. In DNA form, the CDR3 reads TGCAGTGCTAGCACTAAGGGTATGAACACTGAAGCTTTCTTT.

The J gene is TRBJ1-3, the V gene TRBV30; perhaps TRBD1 as D (5 bases). The CDR3 totals 14 residues. Trimming cost V 4 bases and J 0 bases, with 10 bases left between them. Germline values: CDR1 GTSNPN, CDR2 SVGIG (reference sequence). This CDR3 is CAWTYGGSGNTIYF. The DNA of the CDR3 is TGTGCCTGGACCTATGGGGGCTCTGGAAACACCATATATTTT.

The V call is TRBV30, the J call TRBJ1-2; D possibly corresponds to TRBD1 (6 bases). The CDR3 consists of 13 residues. The germline CDR1 and CDR2 sequences are GTSNPN and SVGIG (reference sequence). V was clipped by 8 bases and J by 2 bases, with 15 bases between them. For the CDR3, the DNA is TGTGCCGGCATAAGGGACACCAACTATGGCTACACCTTC. Translated, it gives CAGIRDTNYGYTF.

The chain has TRBV28 and TRBJ2-1; 10 bases fit TRBD2. V was clipped by 3 bases and J by 6 bases; unmatched bases: 5. Germline V lookup: CDR1 MDHEN, CDR2 SYDVKM. The CDR3 runs to 15 residues. CDR3 sequence (DNA): TGTGCCAGCAGTTTTAAGCGGGAGGGCCCCAATGAGCAGTTCTTC. Translating gives CASSFKREGPNEQFF.

V and J are TRBV29-1 and TRBJ1-2, with D uncertain. CDR1 is SQVTM, CDR2 ANQGSEA, per germline. The CDR3 extends over 11 amino acids. In DNA, the CDR3 is TGCATCTTGGTCCTTTGGGATGGCTACACCTTC. Translating gives CILVLWDGYTF.